The 21 T cell receptor beta chains listed next were all sequenced from one sample in a study of blood T cell repertoires in COVID-19. Sequencing was performed with immunoSEQ multiplex PCR; in TCRdb, only in-frame clones are kept and a portion is missing. This table has about 150,000 clones, 85% appearing once. Material for sequencing was peripheral blood. Receptors were obtained from a woman aged 40 to 50 with active or convalescent COVID-19.

V is TRBV2 and J is TRBJ2-7; 14 bases align to TRBD2. The CDR3 has 17 residues. V was pared by 2 bases and J by 7 bases, with 10 bases of the junction left unmatched. Germline values: CDR1 SNHLY, CDR2 FYNNEI. The CDR3 coding sequence is TGTGCCAGCAGTGAATTGGGACTAGCGGGGGACAGGAGGGAGCAGTACTTC. The encoded protein is CASSELGLAGDRREQYF.

This clone was recorded many times. The chain uses TRBV12-3 or TRBV12-4 and TRBJ1-1; D uncertain. This CDR3 spans 13 amino acids. V lost 5 bases and J 3 bases, leaving 10 bases between the germline ends. The CDR3 loop reads CASSHREHTEAFF. The CDR3 coding sequence is TGTGCCAGCAGTCACAGAGAACACACTGAAGCTTTCTTT.

V gene TRBV28 combines with J gene TRBJ1-2; D call uncertain. Germline V gene sequence: CDR1 MDHEN, CDR2 SYDVKM. There are 12 residues in the CDR3. V dropped 2 bases and J dropped 5 bases, with 6 bases sitting between them. The CDR3 bases are TGTGCCAGCAGTTTAACAGTTTATGGCTACACCTTC. This sequence encodes CASSLTVYGYTF.

The chain combines TRBV27 with TRBJ2-7; 8 bases line up with TRBD2. V shed 0 bases and J 1 base; nucleotides not matched to a gene: 8. Germline V gene data show CDR1 as MNHEY and CDR2 as SMNVEV (reference sequence). The CDR3 length is 17 residues. In DNA form, the CDR3 reads TGTGCCAGCAGTTTATCCGGGGGGGTACCACTGTCCTACGAGCAGTACTTC. Translating gives CASSLSGGVPLSYEQYF.

The J gene is TRBJ1-2, the V gene TRBV27; TRBD1 matches at 8 bases. Germline loops: CDR1 MNHEY, CDR2 SMNVEV (reference sequence). V was pared by 2 bases and J by 4 bases, with 12 bases of the junction left unmatched. This CDR3 is 17 amino acids long. CDR3 region: CASSLVGQAPSGYGYTF. CDR3 nucleotide sequence: TGTGCCAGCAGTTTAGTGGGACAGGCTCCTTCGGGCTATGGCTACACCTTC.

The genes are TRBV7-2 and TRBJ2-5; 7 positions agree with TRBD1. V lost 1 base to trimming and J lost 2 bases; unmatched junction nucleotides: 1. From germline, CDR1 is SGHTA and CDR2 FQGNSA. CDR3 length equals 14 residues. Written as DNA, the CDR3 is TGTGCCAGCAGCTTAGGGGGACAGCAAGAGACCCAGTACTTC. This translates into CASSLGGQQETQYF.

Regarding this clone: A junction boundary mismatches the germline segment, possibly from a read error. The chain carries TRBV28 and TRBJ2-3; the match to TRBD2 covers 16 bases. This CDR3 contains 16 residues. Germline V CDR1 and CDR2: MDHEN, SYDVKM. The CDR3 DNA follows: TGTGGCAGCGGGGGAACGGGACTAGCGGGAGGGGATACGCAGTATTTT. It yields the protein CGSGGTGLAGGDTQYF.

The chain employs TRBV6-5 and TRBJ2-7, with TRBD1 identical over 9 bases. Trimming cost V 6 bases and J 4 bases; bases outside gene matches: 13. Germline CDR1 MNHEY, CDR2 SVGAGI. This CDR3 is 16 amino acids long. This chain's CDR3 is CASSYPMGQGKYEQYF. As DNA, the CDR3 is TGTGCCAGCAGCTACCCGATGGGACAGGGAAAATACGAGCAGTACTTC.

This clone showed up just a few times. The chain uses TRBV3-1 (or the pseudogene TRBV3-2) and TRBJ1-1; D is ambiguous. The germline V gene encodes CDR1 LGHDT and CDR2 YNNKEL (reference sequence). Trimming took off 3 bases at V and 0 bases at J, with 5 bases between the two ends. The CDR3 spans 13 residues. The DNA of the CDR3 is TGTGCCAGCAGCCAGGGCATGAACACTGAAGCTTTCTTT. The encoded protein is CASSQGMNTEAFF.

J is TRBJ2-7 and V is TRBV30; D might be TRBD1 (6 bases). V lost 3 bases, J lost 5 bases, and 8 bases lay in between. Germline V gene data show CDR1 as GTSNPN and CDR2 as SVGIG (reference sequence). The CDR3 is made up of 11 amino acids. This CDR3 is CAWRKGDEQYF. In DNA, the CDR3 is TGTGCCTGGAGGAAGGGGGACGAGCAGTACTTC. The full variable domain, rest sourced from reference TRBV30 and TRBJ2-7, is SQTIHQWPATLVQPVGSPLSLECTVEGTSNPNLYWYRQAAGRGLQLLFYSVGIGQISSEVPQNLSASRPQDRQFILSSKKLLLSDSGFYLCAWRKGDEQYFGPGTRLTVT.

The chain has TRBV21-1 and TRBJ2-4; the tabulated D call, TRBD2, remains unverified against the DNA. TRBV21-1 is shown as a pseudogene. CDR3 length equals 15 residues. The CDR3 DNA reads as TGTGCCAGCAGCAAAAGGGGAGGCGGAACGGACATTCAGTACTTC. Protein product: CASSKRGGGTDIQYF.

This chain uses TRBV27 with TRBJ1-1; no firm D call. CDR1 and CDR2 from the germline V gene are MNHEY and SMNVEV (reference sequence). Trimming took 8 bases from V and 0 from J, leaving 10 bases between them. The CDR3 is 13 amino acids. The CDR3 is CASSLIMNTEAFF. DNA for the CDR3: TGTGCCAGCTCCCTAATTATGAACACTGAAGCTTTCTTT.

This chain links TRBV5-1 with TRBJ2-7, with D possibly matching TRBD1 (5 bases). The CDR3 is 14 residues long. Deletions cut 0 bases from V and 4 bases from J, with 11 bases between. CDR1 is SGHRS and CDR2 is YFSETQ in the germline V gene. The CDR3 spells CASSLAGLRYEQYF. The CDR3 nucleotides read TGCGCCAGCAGCTTGGCAGGGCTTCGATACGAGCAGTACTTC. Variable domain in full (rest from reference TRBV5-1 and TRBJ2-7): KAGVTQTPRYLIKTRGQQVTLSCSPISGHRSVSWYQQTPGQGLQFLFEYFSETQRNKGNFPGRFSGRQFSNSRSEMNVSTLELGDSALYLCASSLAGLRYEQYFGPGTRLTVT.

The chain couples TRBV6-1 to TRBJ2-3; D remains ambiguous. This CDR3 comprises 13 residues. The germline V gene has CDR1 MNHNS and CDR2 SASEGT. The ends were cut back, 2 bases at V and 5 bases at J, with 8 bases in the middle. The CDR3 spells CASSENARDTQYF. The CDR3 nucleotides are TGTGCCAGCAGTGAAAACGCGCGAGATACGCAGTATTTT.

This chain joins TRBV19 and TRBJ2-7; no reliable D call. The CDR3 extends over 16 amino acids. Germline lookup yields CDR1 LNHDA and CDR2 SQIVND (reference sequence). V dropped 2 bases and J dropped 7 bases, with 21 bases sitting between them. The CDR3 DNA is TGTGCCAGTAGTATACGGCGCGAGGATTATAAGGAGGAGCAGTACTTC. Protein: CASSIRREDYKEEQYF.

The chain joins TRBV19 to TRBJ2-3; 12 bases align to TRBD2. Germline CDR1 is LNHDA and CDR2 is SQIVND (reference sequence). This CDR3 is built from 17 residues. J gave up 0 bases and V 5 bases, and 6 bases lay outside the gene matches. The DNA of the CDR3 is TGTGCCAGTAGTGGAACTAGCGGGGGGACTAGCACAGATACGCAGTATTTT. Residues: CASSGTSGGTSTDTQYF. Full variable domain (outside the CDR3, taken from reference TRBV19 and TRBJ2-3): DGGITQSPKYLFRKEGQNVTLSCEQNLNHDAMYWYRQDPGQGLRLIYYSQIVNDFQKGDIAEGYSVSREKKESFPLTVTSAQKNPTAFYLCASSGTSGGTSTDTQYFGPGTRLTVL.

The chain employs TRBV7-2 and TRBJ1-2; D gene ambiguous. The CDR3 consists of 15 residues. Germline CDR1 reads SGHTA; CDR2 reads FQGNSA. V was trimmed by 4 bases and J by 3 bases, leaving 15 bases between them. CDR3 amino acids: CASSSQPGSDYGYTF. In nucleotides, the CDR3 is TGTGCCAGCAGCTCCCAGCCGGGATCGGACTATGGCTACACCTTC.

V is TRBV2 and J is TRBJ1-6; D remains ambiguous. Germline V lookup: CDR1 SNHLY, CDR2 FYNNEI. This CDR3 spans 17 amino acids. Trimming stripped 3 bases from V and 7 bases from J, with 19 bases between. The CDR3 here is CASSERFAINPNSPLHF. CDR3 nucleotides: TGTGCCAGCAGTGAGAGGTTCGCGATAAACCCCAATTCACCCCTCCACTTT.

The chain uses TRBV7-9 and TRBJ1-2; maybe TRBD1 (6 bases). The V end lost 5 bases, the J end lost 4 bases, and 23 bases lay between the germline ends. This CDR3 is built from 17 residues. Germline V gene lookup returns CDR1 SEHNR and CDR2 FQNEAQ (reference sequence). The CDR3 loop reads CASSRGMGAPGGYGYTF. The CDR3, as DNA: TGTGCCAGCAGCCGTGGCATGGGGGCCCCGGGGGGCTATGGCTACACCTTC.

The chain uses TRBV5-1 and TRBJ1-5, with 7 bases fitting TRBD1. J gave up 1 base and V 0 bases, and 1 base lay outside the gene matches. Germline assignment: CDR1 SGHRS and CDR2 YFSETQ. CDR3 length: 15 amino acids. CDR3 loop: CASSLEQGSNQPQHF. Written as DNA, the CDR3 is TGCGCCAGCAGCTTGGAACAGGGGAGCAATCAGCCCCAGCATTTT.

This chain uses TRBV6-6 with TRBJ1-2, with a tentative D call TRBD1 (5 bases). V dropped 5 bases and J dropped 3 bases, with 13 bases sitting between them. The CDR3 is 14 residues long. Germline V gene sequence: CDR1 MNHNY, CDR2 SVGAGI (reference sequence). The DNA for the CDR3 is TGTGCCAGCAGTCGGGGGGGTATGGACTATGGCTACACCTTC. It translates to CASSRGGMDYGYTF.